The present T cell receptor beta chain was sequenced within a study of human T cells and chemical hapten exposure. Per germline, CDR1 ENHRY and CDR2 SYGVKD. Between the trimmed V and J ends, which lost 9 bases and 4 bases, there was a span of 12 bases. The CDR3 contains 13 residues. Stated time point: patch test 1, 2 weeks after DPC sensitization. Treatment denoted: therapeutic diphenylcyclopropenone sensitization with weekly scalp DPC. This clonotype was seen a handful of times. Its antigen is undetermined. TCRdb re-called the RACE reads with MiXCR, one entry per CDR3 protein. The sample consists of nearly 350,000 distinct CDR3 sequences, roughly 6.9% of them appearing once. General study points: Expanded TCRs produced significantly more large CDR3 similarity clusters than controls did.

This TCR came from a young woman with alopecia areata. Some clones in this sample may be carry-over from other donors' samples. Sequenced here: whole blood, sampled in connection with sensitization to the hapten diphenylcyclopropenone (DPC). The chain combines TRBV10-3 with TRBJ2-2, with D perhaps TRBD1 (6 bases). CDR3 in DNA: TGTGCCATACAGGGCGCTGGCACCGGGGAGCTGTTTTTT. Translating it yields CAIQGAGTGELFF.